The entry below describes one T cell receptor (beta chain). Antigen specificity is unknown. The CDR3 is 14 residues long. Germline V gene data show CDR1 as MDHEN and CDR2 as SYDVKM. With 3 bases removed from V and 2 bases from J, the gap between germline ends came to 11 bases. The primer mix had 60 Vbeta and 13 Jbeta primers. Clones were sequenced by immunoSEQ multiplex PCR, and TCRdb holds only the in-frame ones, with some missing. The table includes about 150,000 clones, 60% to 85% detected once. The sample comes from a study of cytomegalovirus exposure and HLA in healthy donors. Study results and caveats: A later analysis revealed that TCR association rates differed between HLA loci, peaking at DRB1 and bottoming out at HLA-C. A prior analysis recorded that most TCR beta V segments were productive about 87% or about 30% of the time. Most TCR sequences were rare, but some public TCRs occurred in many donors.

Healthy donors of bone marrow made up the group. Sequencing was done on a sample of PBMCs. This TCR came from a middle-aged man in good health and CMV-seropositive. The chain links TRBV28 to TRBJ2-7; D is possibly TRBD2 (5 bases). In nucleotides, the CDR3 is TGTGCCAGCAGTTTTGCGGGCAGAGCCTACGAGCAGTACTTC. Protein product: CASSFAGRAYEQYF.